These 23 T cell receptor beta chains originate from one sample sequenced in a study of shared clonotypes between healthy human individuals. Here immunoSEQ multiplex PCR was the method, and the copy in TCRdb shows in-frame clones only, minus some. The sample consists of about 480,000 clones, 79% of them appearing once. Sequencing input: PBMCs. All receptors derive from a woman in her thirties or forties in good health. Some clones in this sample may be carry-over from other donors' samples.

V and J are TRBV6-1 and TRBJ2-1, with 14 positions matching TRBD2. The CDR3 loop spans 16 amino acids. V was pared by 3 bases and J by 8 bases, with 6 bases of the junction left unmatched. Germline V CDR1 and CDR2: MNHNS, SASEGT. CDR3 DNA sequence: TGTGCCAGCAGTGACGGGGGGACTAGCGGGAGCGATGAGCAGTTCTTC. Its translation is CASSDGGTSGSDEQFF.

CDR3 sequence (DNA): TGTGCCAGCTCACCCTTTTCCCCGGGACAGAGCACAGATACGCAGTATTTT. This translates into CASSPFSPGQSTDTQYF. V is TRBV18 and J is TRBJ2-3; 7 bases are a match to TRBD1. The length of the CDR3 is 17 residues. Germline lookup yields CDR1 KGHSH and CDR2 LQKENI. V lost 3 bases and J lost 0; bases outside the gene matches: 9.

The chain has TRBV18 and TRBJ2-2, with D perhaps matching TRBD2 (5 bases). CDR3 length equals 13 residues. Germline-derived CDR1 and CDR2 are KGHSH and LQKENI. The germline V and J ends were trimmed by 5 bases and 5 bases, with 9 bases remaining between them. DNA of the CDR3: TGTGCCAGCTCAGCCGAGCGGACCGGGGAGCTGTTTTTT. It codes for CASSAERTGELFF.

This clone was counted only a few times. The rearrangement uses TRBV19 and TRBJ1-4; 9 bases map to TRBD1. The trim removed 2 bases at V and 5 bases at J, leaving 9 bases unmatched. CDR3 length: 17 residues. Germline V gives CDR1 LNHDA, CDR2 SQIVND (reference sequence). DNA for the CDR3: TGTGCCAGTAGTATATCCTCTTCCGGGACAGGGAATGAAAAACTGTTTTTT. Protein: CASSISSSGTGNEKLFF.

With respect to this clone: The sample carries other DNA sequences with the same CDR3. The V gene is TRBV5-1, the J gene TRBJ1-2, with unresolved D. The CDR3 is 12 amino acids. From germline, CDR1 is SGHRS and CDR2 YFSETQ. V was pared by 0 bases and J by 4 bases, with 4 bases between. As DNA, the CDR3 is TGCGCCAGCAGCTTGGACAGCTATGGCTACACCTTC. Translating it yields CASSLDSYGYTF. Using reference TRBV5-1 and TRBJ1-2 for the parts outside the CDR3, the full variable domain is KAGVTQTPRYLIKTRGQQVTLSCSPISGHRSVSWYQQTPGQGLQFLFEYFSETQRNKGNFPGRFSGRQFSNSRSEMNVSTLELGDSALYLCASSLDSYGYTFGSGTRLTVV.

As regards this clone: The sample carries other DNA sequences with the same CDR3. The chain is built from TRBV6-5 and TRBJ2-7; D assignment may be TRBD1 or TRBD2 (5 bases each). With 5 bases removed from V and 3 bases from J, the gap between germline ends came to 11 bases. The CDR3 consists of 13 residues. Germline loops: CDR1 MNHEY, CDR2 SVGAGI. This chain's CDR3 is CASSRDGSYEQYF. CDR3 sequence (DNA): TGTGCCAGCAGTCGGGACGGAAGCTACGAGCAGTACTTC.

Written as DNA, the CDR3 is TGTGCCAGCAGCCAGAACTCTGGAAACACCATATATTTT. It encodes CASSQNSGNTIYF. This chain connects TRBV7-2 to TRBJ1-3; D unresolved. Germline V lookup: CDR1 SGHTA, CDR2 FQGNSA. This CDR3 has 13 residues. The V end lost 5 bases, the J end lost 0 bases, and 5 bases lay between the germline ends. Full variable domain (rest looked up from reference TRBV7-2 and TRBJ1-3): GAGVSQSPSNKVTEKGKDVELRCDPISGHTALYWYRQSLGQGLEFLIYFQGNSAPDKSGLPSDRFSAERTGGSVSTLTIQRTQQEDSAVYLCASSQNSGNTIYFGEGSWLTVV.

The chain couples TRBV12-2 to TRBJ1-5. TRBV12-2 is described as a pseudogene. The CDR3 is made up of 19 amino acids. The CDR3 sequence: CASRLVEGSAEISFQPQHF. Written as DNA, the CDR3 is TGTGCAAGTCGCTTAGTAGAAGGATCGGCAGAAATTAGCTTCCAGCCCCAGCATTTT.

This chain uses TRBV2 with TRBJ2-7; tentatively, D is TRBD1 or TRBD2 (5 bases each). The germline CDR1 and CDR2 sequences are SNHLY and FYNNEI. V was trimmed by 1 base and J by 9 bases, leaving 16 bases between them. The CDR3 length is 14 residues. The CDR3 protein is CASSEGDATRRQYF. Written as DNA, the CDR3 is TGTGCCAGCAGTGAAGGGGACGCGACACGTAGGCAGTACTTC. Combining the CDR3 with reference TRBV2 and TRBJ2-7 gives the whole variable domain EPEVTQTPSHQVTQMGQEVILRCVPISNHLYFYWYRQILGQKVEFLVSFYNNEISEKSEIFDDQFSVERPDGSNFTLKIRSTKLEDSAMYFCASSEGDATRRQYFGPGTRLTVT.

The count of this clone is one. The chain is built from TRBV18 and TRBJ2-5; D gene uncertain. Per germline, CDR1 KGHSH and CDR2 LQKENI. This CDR3 is 13 amino acids long. Trimming removed 3 bases at V and 1 base at J, with 6 bases between. CDR3 amino acids: CASSPSTQETQYF. The CDR3 region has the DNA TGTGCCAGCTCACCCTCTACCCAAGAGACCCAGTACTTC.

This chain joins TRBV27 and TRBJ2-7; D is perhaps TRBD1 (6 bases). The germline V and J ends were trimmed by 3 bases and 3 bases, with 12 bases remaining between them. In germline, CDR1 is MNHEY, CDR2 SMNVEV (reference sequence). CDR3 length: 14 residues. CDR3: CASSFRVTGYEQYF. The CDR3 nucleotides read TGTGCCAGCAGTTTTCGTGTGACAGGCTACGAGCAGTACTTC.

V gene TRBV4-2 combines with J gene TRBJ1-1; no firm D call. The CDR3 has 15 amino acids. V was clipped by 0 bases and J by 4 bases, with 12 bases between them. Germline V CDR1 and CDR2: LGHNA, YNFKEQ. The DNA for the CDR3 is TGTGCCAGCAGCCAAGAGTTCCTGGGAGGCACTGAAGCTTTCTTT. This sequence encodes CASSQEFLGGTEAFF.

This clone was counted a few times. The CDR3 loop reads CASSLEGQRNTEAFF. As DNA, the CDR3 is TGTGCCAGCAGCTTAGAGGGTCAGAGGAACACTGAAGCTTTCTTT. V and J are TRBV7-8 and TRBJ1-1; D uncertain. In germline, CDR1 is SGHVS, CDR2 FQNEAQ. The CDR3 totals 15 residues. Trimming removed 1 base from V and 1 base from J, with 10 bases in between.

This chain joins TRBV2 and TRBJ2-3; the match to TRBD2 covers 8 bases. Germline trimming cut 8 bases from V and 0 bases from J; bases unmatched to any gene: 7. CDR3 length: 15 residues. Germline V gene lookup returns CDR1 SNHLY and CDR2 FYNNEI. CDR3 DNA: TGTGCCAGCGCCCCACTAGCGGCTAGCACAGATACGCAGTATTTT. Translating it yields CASAPLAASTDTQYF.

This rearrangement joins TRBV7-2 to TRBJ2-5; 7 nucleotides agree with TRBD1. The end of the DNA fits TRBJ2-7 better, so the J call may be wrong. This CDR3 has 15 residues. Germline V gene lookup returns CDR1 SGHTA and CDR2 FQGNSA. The chain's CDR3 is CASSLVGTADYEQYF. CDR3 DNA sequence: TGTGCCAGCAGCTTAGTCGGGACAGCCGACTACGAGCAGTACTTC.

J is TRBJ2-1 and V is TRBV19; no reliable D call. Per germline, CDR1 LNHDA and CDR2 SQIVND (reference sequence). Between the trimmed V and J ends, which lost 10 bases and 3 bases, there was a span of 10 bases. The CDR3 consists of 12 residues. CDR3 nucleotide sequence: TGTGCCATGACGTCCCACTACAATGAGCAGTTCTTC. This encodes CAMTSHYNEQFF.

This chain connects TRBV5-1 to TRBJ1-4; tentative D call: TRBD1 (5 bases). The CDR3 has 15 amino acids. The germline gives CDR1 SGHRS, CDR2 YFSETQ. The germline V and J ends were trimmed by 3 bases and 10 bases, with 19 bases remaining between them. CDR3 in amino acids: CASSSQGPMRGKLFF. DNA for the CDR3: TGCGCCAGCAGCTCCCAGGGCCCTATGCGAGGAAAACTGTTTTTT.

In this sample, this clone turned up a few times. The chain is built from TRBV6-5 and TRBJ2-1, with 7 bases matching TRBD1. Per the germline V gene, CDR1 is MNHEY and CDR2 is SVGAGI. After removal of 0 bases from V and 6 bases from J, the junction contained 8 bases not matched to a gene. This CDR3 has 16 amino acids. The CDR3 region has the DNA TGTGCCAGCAGTTACTCCCGGGACAGTCCGACCAATGAGCAGTTCTTC. Translated, it gives CASSYSRDSPTNEQFF.

The rearrangement links TRBV28 to TRBJ1-2, with D unresolved. V gave up 3 bases and J gave up 6 bases, with 8 bases separating them. Germline V CDR1 and CDR2: MDHEN, SYDVKM. This CDR3 region has 12 residues. This CDR3 is CASSFQEHGYTF. The CDR3 DNA follows: TGTGCCAGCAGTTTTCAGGAGCATGGCTACACCTTC.

The chain links TRBV7-2 to TRBJ1-1; 8 bases match TRBD1. Unmatched junction bases numbered 5, after V lost 5 bases and J lost 0 bases. The CDR3 is 15 residues long. Looked up from germline, CDR1 is SGHTA and CDR2 is FQGNSA. CDR3 in DNA: TGTGCCAGCAGCCGCCAGGGGGCTTTGAACACTGAAGCTTTCTTT. This gives the protein CASSRQGALNTEAFF.

The chain carries TRBV28 and TRBJ1-5, with D unclear. This CDR3 spans 14 amino acids. The germline V gene has CDR1 MDHEN and CDR2 SYDVKM. Trimming removed 5 bases from V and 3 bases from J, with 11 bases in between. This CDR3 reads CASSHTSLNQPQHF. DNA for the CDR3: TGTGCCAGCAGTCACACAAGCCTCAATCAGCCCCAGCATTTT.

V usage is TRBV19 and J usage is TRBJ1-1; D is uncertain. V lost 3 bases and J lost 1, with 9 bases in between. From germline, CDR1 is LNHDA and CDR2 SQIVND (reference sequence). The CDR3 extends over 14 amino acids. CDR3 amino acids: CASSIGVQNTEAFF. The CDR3 coding sequence is TGTGCCAGTAGTATTGGGGTCCAGAACACTGAAGCTTTCTTT.

The V gene is TRBV5-1, the J gene TRBJ2-1; no firm D call. CDR1 SGHRS and CDR2 YFSETQ come from the germline V gene. This CDR3 is built from 16 residues. V gave up 0 bases and J gave up 0 bases, with 10 bases separating them. The CDR3 loop reads CASSLGGDSSYNEQFF. The CDR3 coding sequence is TGCGCCAGCAGCTTGGGTGGGGATAGCTCCTACAATGAGCAGTTCTTC.